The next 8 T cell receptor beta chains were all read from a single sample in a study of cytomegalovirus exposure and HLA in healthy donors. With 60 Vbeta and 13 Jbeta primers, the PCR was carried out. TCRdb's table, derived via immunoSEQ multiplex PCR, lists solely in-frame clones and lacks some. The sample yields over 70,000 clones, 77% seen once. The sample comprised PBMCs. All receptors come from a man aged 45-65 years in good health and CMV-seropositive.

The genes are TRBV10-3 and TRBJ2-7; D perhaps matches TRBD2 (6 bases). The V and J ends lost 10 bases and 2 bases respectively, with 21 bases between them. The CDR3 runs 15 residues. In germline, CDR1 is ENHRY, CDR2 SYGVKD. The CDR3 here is CASKVSGSPPYEQYF. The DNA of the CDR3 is TGTGCCAGCAAGGTTTCCGGGAGTCCCCCCTACGAGCAGTACTTC.

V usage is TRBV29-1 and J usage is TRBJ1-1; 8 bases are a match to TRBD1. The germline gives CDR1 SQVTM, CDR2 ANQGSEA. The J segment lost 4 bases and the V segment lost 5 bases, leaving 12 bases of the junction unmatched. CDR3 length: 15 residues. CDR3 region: CSVRIDRGLATEAFF. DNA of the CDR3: TGCAGCGTTCGTATAGACAGGGGTCTTGCCACTGAAGCTTTCTTT.

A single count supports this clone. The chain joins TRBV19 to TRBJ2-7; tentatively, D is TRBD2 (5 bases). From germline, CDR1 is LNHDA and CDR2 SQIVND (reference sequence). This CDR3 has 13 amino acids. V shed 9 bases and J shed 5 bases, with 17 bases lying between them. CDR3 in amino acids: CARPGWAPDEQYF. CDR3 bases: TGTGCCAGACCGGGGTGGGCGCCTGACGAGCAGTACTTC.

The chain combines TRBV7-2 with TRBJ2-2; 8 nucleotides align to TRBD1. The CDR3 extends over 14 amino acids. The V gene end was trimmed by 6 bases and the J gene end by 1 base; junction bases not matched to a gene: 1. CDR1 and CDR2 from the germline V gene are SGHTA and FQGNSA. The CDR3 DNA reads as TGTGCCAGCAGGGGGACAGGGAACACCGGGGAGCTGTTTTTT. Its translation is CASRGTGNTGELFF. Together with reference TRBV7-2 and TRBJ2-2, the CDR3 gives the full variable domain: GAGVSQSPSNKVTEKGKDVELRCDPISGHTALYWYRQSLGQGLEFLIYFQGNSAPDKSGLPSDRFSAERTGGSVSTLTIQRTQQEDSAVYLCASRGTGNTGELFFGEGSRLTVL.

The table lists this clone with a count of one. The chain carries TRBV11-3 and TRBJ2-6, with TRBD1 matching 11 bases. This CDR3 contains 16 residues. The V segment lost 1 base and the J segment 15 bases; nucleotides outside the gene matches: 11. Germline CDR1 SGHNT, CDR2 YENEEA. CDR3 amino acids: CASSLAQDRGLDGLTF. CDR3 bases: TGTGCCAGCAGCTTAGCCCAGGACAGGGGGCTGGACGGCCTGACTTTC.

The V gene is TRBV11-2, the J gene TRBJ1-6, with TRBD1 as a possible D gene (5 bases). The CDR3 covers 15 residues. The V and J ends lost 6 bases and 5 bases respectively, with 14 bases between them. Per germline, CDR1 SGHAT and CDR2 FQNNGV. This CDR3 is CASRSPGLNNSPLHF. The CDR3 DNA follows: TGTGCCAGCAGGTCTCCGGGACTTAATAATTCACCCCTCCACTTT.

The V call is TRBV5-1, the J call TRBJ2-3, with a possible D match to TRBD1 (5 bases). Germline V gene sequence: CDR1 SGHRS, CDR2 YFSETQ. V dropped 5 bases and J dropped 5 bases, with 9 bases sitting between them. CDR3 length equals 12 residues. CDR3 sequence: CASSPRGDTQYF. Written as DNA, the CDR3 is TGCGCCAGCAGTCCAAGGGGAGATACGCAGTATTTT.

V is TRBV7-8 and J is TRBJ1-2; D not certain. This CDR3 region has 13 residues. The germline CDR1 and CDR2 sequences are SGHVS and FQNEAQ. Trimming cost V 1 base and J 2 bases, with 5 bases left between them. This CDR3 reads CASSLGANYGYTF. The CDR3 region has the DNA TGTGCCAGCAGCTTAGGGGCCAACTATGGCTACACCTTC.